Listed below are T cell receptor beta chains from one sample, sequenced in a study of blood T cell repertoires in COVID-19. Libraries were prepared by immunoSEQ multiplex PCR; TCRdb keeps only in-frame clonotypes and omits some of them. The repertoire includes about 130,000 clones, about four fifths of them detected once, and around 9.8% sits in the top ten. The sequenced material came from peripheral blood. The source of these receptors is a middle-aged man with active or convalescent COVID-19. Both conserved end residues are part of each CDR3. D genes are given only for firm matches. Clone size, where shown, is once, few, many, or a class for clones that have expanded.

TRBJ2-2 | TRBV3-1/TRBV3-2 | few | TRBD2 | TGTGCCAGCAGCCCTCGACTAGCGGGGGGGCCGGTCACCGGGGAGCTGTTTTTT | CASSPRLAGGPVTGELFF
TRBJ2-1 | TRBV6-5 | . | TRBD2 | TGTGCCAGCAGTTACTCGGGGACTAGCGGGGGGGGTGAGCAGTTCTTC | CASSYSGTSGGGEQFF
TRBJ1-3 | TRBV19 | . | . | TGTGCCAGTACCAGGGGCTGGGTGGCCTCTGGAAACACCATATATTTT | CASTRGWVASGNTIYF
TRBJ1-2 | TRBV4-3 | . | TRBD1 | TGCGCCAGCAGCCAATTCGGGACAGCTTCCTCGGGCTACACCTTC | CASSQFGTASSGYTF
TRBJ2-2 | TRBV5-1 | . | . | TGCGCCAGCAGCTCCAGCGCTCTACGATCAGGGGAGCTGTTTTTT | CASSSSALRSGELFF
TRBJ1-5 | TRBV7-3 | few | . | TGTGCCAGCAGCTTATATGGGACCAGGGGATCCAATCAGCCCCAGCATTTT | CASSLYGTRGSNQPQHF
TRBJ2-3 | TRBV4-3 | . | . | TGCGCCAGCAGCCAAGAAGATTGGGCAGGGCAAGATACGCAGTATTTT | CASSQEDWAGQDTQYF
TRBJ2-7 | TRBV6-6 | . | . | TGTGCCAGCAGTTACGCTCGGGGAACTTACGAGCAGTACTTC | CASSYARGTYEQYF
TRBJ2-1 | TRBV6-5 | . | TRBD2 | TGTGCCATCCAGCGGGGCCGAACCTACAATGAGCAGTTCTTC | CAIQRGRTYNEQFF
TRBJ1-4 | TRBV7-2 | . | . | TGTGCCAGCAGCCGGTCCCTCAACGAAAAACTGTTTTTT | CASSRSLNEKLFF
TRBJ1-2 | TRBV4-2 | . | . | TGTGCCAGCAGCCAAGATGGCACAGGGACTAACTATGGCTACACCTTC | CASSQDGTGTNYGYTF
TRBJ1-1 | TRBV6-2/TRBV6-3 | . | . | TGTGCCAGCACCCCCATCCCTCAGGGGCAAGCTTTCTTT | CASTPIPQGQAFF
TRBJ2-7 | TRBV10-1 | . | . | TGCGCCAGCAGTCCAATTAGGGGTCTTGGCGAGCAGTACTTC | CASSPIRGLGEQYF
TRBJ2-3 | TRBV19 | . | TRBD2 | TGTGCCAGCCAACTAGCGGTCCCCACAGATACGCAGTATTTT | CASQLAVPTDTQYF
TRBJ1-2 | TRBV19 | . | TRBD1 | TGTGCCAGTAGCGGGGATAACAGGGGGGCGAAGGGCTACACCTTC | CASSGDNRGAKGYTF
TRBJ2-1 | TRBV5-1 | . | TRBD2 | TGCGCCAGCAGCTCATTAGCGGGGGGGCTCAATGAGCAGTTCTTC | CASSSLAGGLNEQFF
TRBJ2-7 | TRBV7-9 | . | TRBD1 | TGTGCCAGCAGCCGGACAGGGGGCGCCGAGCAGTACTTC | CASSRTGGAEQYF
TRBJ2-3 | TRBV18 | . | . | TGTGCCAGCTCACCCGGACTATCACATACAGATACGCAGTATTTT | CASSPGLSHTDTQYF
TRBJ2-3 | TRBV4-2 | once | . | TGTGCCAGCAGCCAAGAGGTCGGGGTTGATACGCAGTATTTT | CASSQEVGVDTQYF
TRBJ2-1 | TRBV4-3 | . | TRBD2 | TGCGCCAGCGCCCCACGGGGGGGTTACAATGAGCAGTTCTTC | CASAPRGGYNEQFF
TRBJ2-7 | TRBV12-3/TRBV12-4 | . | . | TGTGCCAGCAGTGCCGAGACGGGATGGGAGCAGTACTTC | CASSAETGWEQYF
TRBJ1-5 | TRBV19 | . | TRBD1 | TGTGCCAGTTATGATCCGGGACAGGGGAGGCATCAGCCCCAGCATTTT | CASYDPGQGRHQPQHF
TRBJ2-7 | TRBV5-4 | . | . | TGTGCCAGCAGCTTGGAGCAGGGTATTAGTTCCGAGCAGTACTTC | CASSLEQGISSEQYF
TRBJ1-1 | TRBV18 | . | . | TGTGCCAGCTCCCCCGGGGATCGGTCCGAAGCTTTCTTT | CASSPGDRSEAFF
TRBJ2-7 | TRBV29-1 | . | TRBD1 | TGCAGCGTTAAAGGACAGGGAACCTACGAGCAGTACTTC | CSVKGQGTYEQYF
TRBJ2-3 | TRBV2 | . | . | TGTGCCAGCAGTGAGGTGGGACACGGCACAGATACGCAGTATTTT | CASSEVGHGTDTQYF
TRBJ2-2 | TRBV5-4 | . | TRBD2 | TGTGCCAGCAGCCCCGAGCGGGGGAACACCGGGGAGCTGTTTTTT | CASSPERGNTGELFF
TRBJ1-4 | TRBV25-1 | few | TRBD1 | TGTGCCAGCTCCTACAGGGGGCGAGAAGAAAAACTGTTTTTT | CASSYRGREEKLFF
TRBJ2-7 | TRBV5-1 | few | TRBD1 | TGCGCCAGCAGCTTGGTTACTGGACAGGGGACCGAGCAGTACTTC | CASSLVTGQGTEQYF
TRBJ1-4 | TRBV5-1 | . | TRBD1 | TGCGCCAGCAAACCCGGGACAGGGTCTGCAACTAATGAAAAACTGTTTTTT | CASKPGTGSATNEKLFF